This T cell receptor beta chain was identified in a study of blood T cell repertoires in COVID-19. Here immunoSEQ multiplex PCR was the method, and the copy in TCRdb shows in-frame clones only, minus some. The table records roughly 150,000 clones, around 85% of them present only once. In this sample, this clone turned up once. This CDR3 contains 13 residues. Trimming shortened V by 8 bases and J by 0 bases, and 10 bases separated the two germline ends. Per the germline V gene, CDR1 is MNHEY and CDR2 is SVGAGI. The chain combines TRBV6-5 with TRBJ1-1; D gene uncertain. What was sequenced was peripheral blood. The clonotype originates from a human donor in a cohort sampled during active COVID-19. CDR3 loop: CASWSYMNTEAFF. Here the CDR3 DNA reads TGTGCCAGCTGGTCATACATGAACACTGAAGCTTTCTTT.